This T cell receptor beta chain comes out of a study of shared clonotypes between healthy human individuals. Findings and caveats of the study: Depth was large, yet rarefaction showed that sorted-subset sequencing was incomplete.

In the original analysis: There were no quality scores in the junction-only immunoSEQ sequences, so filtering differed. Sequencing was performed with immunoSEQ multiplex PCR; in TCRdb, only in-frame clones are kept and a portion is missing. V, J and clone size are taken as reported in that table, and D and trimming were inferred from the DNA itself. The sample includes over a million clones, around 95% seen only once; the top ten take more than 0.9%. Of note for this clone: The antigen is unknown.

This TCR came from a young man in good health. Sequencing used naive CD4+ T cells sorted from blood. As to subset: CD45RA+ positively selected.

The CDR3 nucleotides are TGTGCCAGCAGTGAGGGGGCGACAGGTTGGGGCTACACCTTC. This translates into CASSEGATGWGYTF. The V gene is TRBV6-1, the J gene TRBJ1-2; TRBD1 might be the D (6 bases). The CDR3 covers 14 residues. V lost 3 bases, J lost 8 bases, and 16 bases lay in between. Germline V gene data show CDR1 as MNHNS and CDR2 as SASEGT.